Each of the 17 T cell receptor beta chains below was sequenced from the same sample in a study of identical twins. TCRdb itself ran the 5' RACE reads through MiXCR, one entry per CDR3 protein. This sample yields 420,000 or so distinct CDR3 sequences, of which less than 20% are seen a single time; roughly 12% belongs to the top ten. Sequencing was performed on naive T cells sorted from blood. The source is a man aged 45-60 years in good health.

This clonotype was counted at least ten times. The chain recombines TRBV12-3 or TRBV12-4 with TRBJ1-6; D gene uncertain. This CDR3 region has 14 residues. V lost 3 bases, J lost 7 bases, and 10 bases lay in between. The CDR3 nucleotides read TGTGCCAGCAGTTTGGGAGGCGAAAATTCACCCCTCCACTTT. It codes for CASSLGGENSPLHF.

V and J are TRBV20-1 and TRBJ1-4, with D possibly being TRBD1 (6 bases). V lost 2 bases to trimming and J lost 6 bases, with 16 bases between them. CDR3 length: 15 residues. Germline CDR1 is DFQATT and CDR2 is SNEGSKA (reference sequence). CDR3: CSARPGGGQYEKLFF. The CDR3 DNA reads TGCAGTGCTAGACCTGGCGGGGGGCAGTATGAAAAACTGTTTTTT.

This clonotype was seen more than once but under ten times. This chain uses TRBV10-3 with TRBJ1-4; TRBD1 is a possible D gene (5 bases). CDR3 length: 14 residues. V lost 6 bases to trimming and J lost 6 bases, with 14 bases between them. Germline-derived CDR1 and CDR2 are ENHRY and SYGVKD. The CDR3 nucleotides read TGTGCCATCAGCCCTTCGGGACGGGATGAAAAACTGTTTTTT. Translation gives CAISPSGRDEKLFF.

This clonotype was recorded a few times. J is TRBJ1-1 and V is TRBV6-1; no reliable D call. CDR1 and CDR2 from the germline V gene are MNHNS and SASEGT. CDR3 length: 14 residues. V lost 6 bases and J lost 0, with 11 bases in between. Here the CDR3 DNA reads TGTGCCAGCAGGTCCTTTGAGGTGAACACTGAAGCTTTCTTT. It is translated as CASRSFEVNTEAFF.

This clonotype was detected ten times or more. The chain joins TRBV29-1 to TRBJ1-2; the D gene is possibly TRBD1 (5 bases). Germline V gives CDR1 SQVTM, CDR2 ANQGSEA. Trimming shortened V by 3 bases and J by 5 bases, and 13 bases separated the two germline ends. The CDR3 totals 13 residues. The CDR3 region is CSVESGRKYGYTF. In nucleotides, the CDR3 is TGCAGCGTTGAGTCGGGACGAAAGTATGGCTACACCTTC.

In this sample, this clonotype turned up a few times. The CDR3 DNA reads as TGCGCCAGCAGAGATAGCGGGGGCACAGATACGCAGTATTTT. Its translation is CASRDSGGTDTQYF. The chain links TRBV5-1 to TRBJ2-3; TRBD2 matches at 8 bases. The CDR3 is 14 amino acids. The V and J ends lost 5 bases and 1 base, in that order; junction bases with no gene match: 3. The V gene's germline CDR1 is SGHRS and CDR2 YFSETQ.

The rearrangement uses TRBV6-2 or TRBV6-3 and TRBJ1-1; possible D gene TRBD1, 6 bases. This CDR3 spans 13 amino acids. V shed 7 bases and J shed 6 bases, with 15 bases lying between them. From germline, CDR1 is MNHEY and CDR2 SVGEGT. CDR3 protein: CASNVQGHAEAFF. CDR3 sequence (DNA): TGTGCCAGCAACGTCCAGGGGCATGCTGAAGCTTTCTTT.

On this clonotype itself: Since a much larger clone is just one base distant, this may be a read error. The chain uses TRBV5-1 and TRBJ2-3; D perhaps matches TRBD2 (6 bases). The CDR3 length is 13 residues. Germline V CDR1 and CDR2: SGHRS, YFSETQ. The V end lost 0 bases, the J end lost 4 bases, and 6 bases lay between the germline ends. This CDR3 is CASSLERADTQYF. The CDR3 DNA reads as TGCGCCAGCAGCTTGGAGCGGGCAGATACGCAGTATTTT.

The chain links TRBV29-1 to TRBJ2-5; D remains ambiguous. The CDR3 has 13 amino acids. V was trimmed by 3 bases and J by 0 bases, leaving 8 bases between them. Germline V lookup: CDR1 SQVTM, CDR2 ANQGSEA. The CDR3 DNA follows: TGCAGCGTTGATATATCACACCAAGAGACCCAGTACTTC. Translation gives CSVDISHQETQYF.

The V and J genes are TRBV12-3 or TRBV12-4 and TRBJ2-1; D call uncertain. The CDR3 length is 13 residues. V shed 4 bases and J shed 3 bases, with 7 bases lying between them. Here the CDR3 reads CASSSFNYNEQFF. The CDR3 region has the DNA TGTGCCAGCAGTTCCTTCAACTACAATGAGCAGTTCTTC.

The chain recombines TRBV20-1 with TRBJ2-5; D may correspond to TRBD1 or TRBD2 (5 bases each). Germline V gene data show CDR1 as DFQATT and CDR2 as SNEGSKA (reference sequence). V was cut by 6 bases and J by 0 bases, with 14 bases left in between. This CDR3 contains 14 residues. The CDR3: CSARRWGHQETQYF. As DNA, the CDR3 is TGCAGTGCCCGGCGGTGGGGACACCAAGAGACCCAGTACTTC.

This clonotype has more than one count but fewer than ten. This chain links TRBV28 with TRBJ1-1; D remains ambiguous. V lost 5 bases and J 7 bases, leaving 8 bases between the germline ends. CDR1 is MDHEN and CDR2 is SYDVKM in the germline V gene. This CDR3 spans 11 amino acids. The CDR3 DNA is TGTGCCAGCAGTCGGCGGGGTGAAGCTTTCTTT. Its protein product is CASSRRGEAFF.

This clonotype was seen at least ten times. J is TRBJ1-1 and V is TRBV20-1; D not certain. V was clipped by 3 bases and J by 4 bases, with 21 bases between them. The CDR3 spans 16 residues. Germline CDR1 and CDR2: DFQATT and SNEGSKA (reference sequence). The CDR3 nucleotides are TGCAGTGCTAGTGGTTTCTTGGGCGGCCCCGGCACTGAAGCTTTCTTT. Translated: CSASGFLGGPGTEAFF.

This clonotype was seen repeatedly, ten times or more. This chain connects TRBV6-5 to TRBJ2-3, with 7 bases aligning to TRBD1. The length of the CDR3 is 16 residues. With V trimmed by 2 bases and J by 0 bases, 5 bases remained unmatched. From germline, CDR1 is MNHEY and CDR2 SVGAGI. CDR3 loop: CASSYEGAASTDTQYF. CDR3 coding DNA: TGTGCCAGCAGTTACGAGGGGGCAGCTAGCACAGATACGCAGTATTTT.

This clonotype was detected only a few times. The rearrangement links TRBV7-9 to TRBJ2-5; the D gene is possibly TRBD2 (6 bases). Germline CDR1 reads SEHNR; CDR2 reads FQNEAQ (reference sequence). The CDR3 loop spans 14 amino acids. V was trimmed by 5 bases and J by 5 bases, leaving 15 bases between them. The CDR3 DNA sequence: TGTGCCAGCAGCCAAATGGGCCGGGAGGAGACCCAGTACTTC. Amino acid sequence: CASSQMGREETQYF.

This clonotype turned up a few times. The CDR3 here is CASSSNVEYGYTF. The CDR3 DNA is TGTGCCAGCAGTTCCAACGTAGAGTATGGCTACACCTTC. This chain joins TRBV27 and TRBJ1-2, with D unresolved. The germline gives CDR1 MNHEY, CDR2 SMNVEV (reference sequence). The CDR3 covers 13 residues. With 4 bases removed from V and 5 bases from J, the gap between germline ends came to 11 bases.

In its sample, this clonotype was seen many times. The genes are TRBV5-1 and TRBJ2-3; D not resolved. V was pared by 2 bases and J by 4 bases, with 8 bases between. Per germline, CDR1 SGHRS and CDR2 YFSETQ. The CDR3 is 13 residues long. The CDR3 DNA reads TGCGCCAGCAGCTTACGGGCGCCAGATACGCAGTATTTT. Translated, it gives CASSLRAPDTQYF.